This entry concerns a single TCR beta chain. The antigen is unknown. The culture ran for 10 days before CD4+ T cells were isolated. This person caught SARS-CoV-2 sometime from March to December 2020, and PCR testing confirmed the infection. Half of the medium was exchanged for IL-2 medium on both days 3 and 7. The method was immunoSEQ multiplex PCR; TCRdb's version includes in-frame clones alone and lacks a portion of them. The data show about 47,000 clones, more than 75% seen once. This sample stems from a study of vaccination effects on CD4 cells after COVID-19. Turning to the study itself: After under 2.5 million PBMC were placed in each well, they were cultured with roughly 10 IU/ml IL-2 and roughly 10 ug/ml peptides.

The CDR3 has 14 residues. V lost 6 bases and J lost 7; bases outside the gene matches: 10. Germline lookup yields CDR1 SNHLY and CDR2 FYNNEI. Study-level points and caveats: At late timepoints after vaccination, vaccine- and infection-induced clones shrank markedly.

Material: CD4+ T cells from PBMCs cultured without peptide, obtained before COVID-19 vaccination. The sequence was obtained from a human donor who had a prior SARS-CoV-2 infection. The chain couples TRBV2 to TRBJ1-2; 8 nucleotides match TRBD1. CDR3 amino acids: CASRPGQGAGGYTF. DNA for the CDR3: TGTGCCAGCAGACCCGGACAGGGTGCGGGTGGCTACACCTTC.